The rows below give T cell receptor beta chains drawn from one sample of a study of cytomegalovirus exposure and HLA in healthy donors. The method was immunoSEQ multiplex PCR; TCRdb's version includes in-frame clones alone and lacks a portion of them. This sample has about 190,000 clones, with 81% found just once. Sequenced: PBMCs. The origin of the receptors is a man aged 45-65 years in good health and CMV-seronegative. Each CDR3 is given with its conserved first and last residue. A D gene is named only where the DNA matches it firmly. Size is omitted from some rows. Given values are once, few, many or a class for expanded clones.

j_call v_call clone_size d_call cdr3_aa cdr3_nt
TRBJ1-5 TRBV2 . . CASSEGGSGFNQPQHF TGTGCCAGCAGTGAGGGTGGCAGCGGGTTTAATCAGCCCCAGCATTTT
TRBJ1-4 TRBV27 . . CASSPSVATNEKLFF TGTGCCAGCAGTCCGTCGGTTGCAACTAATGAAAAACTGTTTTTT
TRBJ1-4 TRBV5-4 . TRBD1 CASSLNRGKEKLFF TGTGCCAGCAGTCTGAACAGGGGCAAGGAAAAACTGTTTTTT
TRBJ1-5 TRBV5-5 . . CASSQYAGAARPQHF TGTGCCAGCAGCCAGTATGCAGGGGCGGCCCGGCCCCAGCATTTT
TRBJ1-2 TRBV14 . . CASSQSYYGYTF TGTGCCAGCAGCCAGTCATACTATGGCTACACCTTC
TRBJ2-7 TRBV4-3 . TRBD2 CASSGRAGGGYEQYF TGCGCCAGCAGCGGTCGCGCCGGCGGGGGCTACGAGCAGTACTTC
TRBJ1-2 TRBV7-9 . TRBD1 CASSSDRGWGYTF TGTGCCAGCAGCTCAGACAGGGGTTGGGGCTACACCTTC
TRBJ1-1 TRBV15 . TRBD1 CATSRRGTGANTEAFF TGTGCCACCAGCAGAAGGGGGACAGGGGCAAACACTGAAGCTTTCTTT
TRBJ1-2 TRBV7-8 . TRBD1 CASSPPGQGYYGYTF TGTGCCAGCAGCCCTCCGGGACAGGGGTACTATGGCTACACCTTC
TRBJ2-6 TRBV2 . TRBD1 CASNLRGGAGANVLTF TGTGCCAGCAATTTAAGAGGGGGCGCTGGGGCCAACGTCCTGACTTTC
TRBJ1-6 TRBV4-1 . . CASSQETGTPLHF TGCGCCAGCAGCCAAGAGACGGGGACACCCCTCCACTTT
TRBJ2-7 TRBV9 . . CASSDPMGLDPSYEQYF TGTGCCAGCAGCGACCCCATGGGACTCGACCCTTCCTACGAGCAGTACTTC
TRBJ2-3 TRBV2 . TRBD1 CASRTTGGDTQYF TGTGCCAGCAGGACAACAGGGGGAGATACGCAGTATTTT
TRBJ1-6 TRBV5-5 few . CASSLEAGFVSPLHF TGTGCCAGCAGCTTGGAGGCAGGGTTCGTTTCACCCCTCCACTTT
TRBJ1-6 TRBV23-1 . TRBD1 CASSQSGVDRGLNSPLHF TGCGCCAGCAGTCAATCGGGAGTGGATAGGGGGCTTAATTCACCCCTCCACTTT
TRBJ1-5 TRBV2 . TRBD1 CASSWDSWSNQPQHF TGTGCCAGCAGTTGGGACAGTTGGAGCAATCAGCCCCAGCATTTT
TRBJ1-1 TRBV6-6 . . CASNQLGGYTEAFF TGTGCCAGCAACCAATTGGGAGGGTACACTGAAGCTTTCTTT
TRBJ1-2 TRBV18 . TRBD1 CASSPDRGATHGYTF TGTGCCAGCTCACCTGACAGGGGGGCAACTCATGGCTACACCTTC
TRBJ1-6 TRBV19 . . CASFGGTYNSPLHF TGTGCCAGTTTCGGGGGGACCTATAATTCACCCCTCCACTTT
TRBJ2-1 TRBV27 few . CASSYQLRYNEQFF TGTGCCAGCAGTTATCAACTACGATACAATGAGCAGTTCTTC
TRBJ1-1 TRBV7-2 . . CASSLVGRGAEAFF TGTGCCAGCAGCTTAGTGGGCAGGGGTGCTGAAGCTTTCTTT
TRBJ2-1 TRBV19 . TRBD2 CASSITLAGGYNEQFF TGTGCCAGTAGTATAACGCTAGCGGGGGGGTACAATGAGCAGTTCTTC
TRBJ2-1 TRBV7-9 . . CASSLGSPSYNEQFF TGTGCCAGCAGCTTGGGCAGTCCGAGTTACAATGAGCAGTTCTTC